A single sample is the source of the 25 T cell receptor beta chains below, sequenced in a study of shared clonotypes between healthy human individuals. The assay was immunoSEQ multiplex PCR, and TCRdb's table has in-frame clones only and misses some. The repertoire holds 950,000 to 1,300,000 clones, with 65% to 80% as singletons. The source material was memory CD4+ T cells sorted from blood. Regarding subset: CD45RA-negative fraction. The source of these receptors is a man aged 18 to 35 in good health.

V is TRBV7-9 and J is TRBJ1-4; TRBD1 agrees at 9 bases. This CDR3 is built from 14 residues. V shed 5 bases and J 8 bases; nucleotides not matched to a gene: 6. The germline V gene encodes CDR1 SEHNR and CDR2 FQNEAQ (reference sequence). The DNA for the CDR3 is TGTGCCAGCAGCCTCCTGACAGGGGGAGAAAAACTGTTTTTT. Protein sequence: CASSLLTGGEKLFF.

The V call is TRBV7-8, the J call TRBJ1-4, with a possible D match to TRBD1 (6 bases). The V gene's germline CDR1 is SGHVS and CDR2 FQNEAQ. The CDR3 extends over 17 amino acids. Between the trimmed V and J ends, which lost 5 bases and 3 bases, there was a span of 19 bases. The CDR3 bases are TGTGCCAGCAGCCTCTCCTGGCAGGGGACCTCTAATGAAAAACTGTTTTTT. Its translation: CASSLSWQGTSNEKLFF.

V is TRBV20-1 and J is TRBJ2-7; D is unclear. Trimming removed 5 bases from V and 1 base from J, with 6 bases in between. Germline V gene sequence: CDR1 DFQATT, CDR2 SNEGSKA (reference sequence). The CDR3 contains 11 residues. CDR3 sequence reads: CSADDSYEQYF. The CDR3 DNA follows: TGCAGTGCTGATGATTCCTACGAGCAGTACTTC.

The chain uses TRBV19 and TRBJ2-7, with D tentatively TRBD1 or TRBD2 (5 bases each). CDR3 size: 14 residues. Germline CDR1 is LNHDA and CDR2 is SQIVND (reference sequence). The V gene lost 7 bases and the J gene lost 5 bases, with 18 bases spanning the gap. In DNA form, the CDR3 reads TGTGCCAGTAACCACCGGGACCGATATCACGAGCAGTACTTC. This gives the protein CASNHRDRYHEQYF.

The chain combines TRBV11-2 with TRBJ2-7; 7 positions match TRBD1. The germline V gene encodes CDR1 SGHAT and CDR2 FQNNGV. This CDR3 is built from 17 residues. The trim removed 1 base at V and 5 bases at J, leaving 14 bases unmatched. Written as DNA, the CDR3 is TGTGCCAGCAGCTTAGGAGCCTCCCGGACAGGTCACAACGAGCAGTACTTC. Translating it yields CASSLGASRTGHNEQYF.

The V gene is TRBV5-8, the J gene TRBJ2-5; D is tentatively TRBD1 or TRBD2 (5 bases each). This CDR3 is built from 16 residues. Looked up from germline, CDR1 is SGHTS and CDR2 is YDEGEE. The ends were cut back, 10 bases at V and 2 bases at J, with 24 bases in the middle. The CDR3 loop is CAGFSSARGWQETQYF. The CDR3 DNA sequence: TGTGCCGGGTTTAGTTCCGCGAGGGGCTGGCAAGAGACCCAGTACTTC.

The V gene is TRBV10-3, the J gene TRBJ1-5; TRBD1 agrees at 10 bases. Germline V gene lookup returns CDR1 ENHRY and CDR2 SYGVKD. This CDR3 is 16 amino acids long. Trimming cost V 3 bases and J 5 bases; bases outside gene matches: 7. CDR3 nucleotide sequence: TGTGCCATCAGTGACACGGGACAGGGGTCCCATCAGCCCCAGCATTTT. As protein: CAISDTGQGSHQPQHF.

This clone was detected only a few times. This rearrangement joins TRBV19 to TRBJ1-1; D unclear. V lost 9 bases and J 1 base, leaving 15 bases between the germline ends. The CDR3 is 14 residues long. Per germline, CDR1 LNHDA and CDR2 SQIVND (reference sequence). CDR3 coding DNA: TGTGCCAGCGAAACGGGCAGACGGAACACTGAAGCTTTCTTT. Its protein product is CASETGRRNTEAFF. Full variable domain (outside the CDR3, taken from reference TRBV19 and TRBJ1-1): DGGITQSPKYLFRKEGQNVTLSCEQNLNHDAMYWYRQDPGQGLRLIYYSQIVNDFQKGDIAEGYSVSREKKESFPLTVTSAQKNPTAFYLCASETGRRNTEAFFGQGTRLTVV.

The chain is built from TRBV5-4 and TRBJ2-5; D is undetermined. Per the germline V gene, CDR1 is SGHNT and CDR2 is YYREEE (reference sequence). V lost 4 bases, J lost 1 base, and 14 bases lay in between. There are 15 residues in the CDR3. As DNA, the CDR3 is TGTGCCAGCAGCCTCGCCGGACGAATCCAAGAGACCCAGTACTTC. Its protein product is CASSLAGRIQETQYF.

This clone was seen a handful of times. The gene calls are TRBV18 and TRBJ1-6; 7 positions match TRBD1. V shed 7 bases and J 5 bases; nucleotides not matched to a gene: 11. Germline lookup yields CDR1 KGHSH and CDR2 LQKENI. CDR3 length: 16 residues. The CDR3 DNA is TGTGCCAGCTTAAGGGACAGTGGAGGCGATAATTCACCCCTCCACTTT. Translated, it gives CASLRDSGGDNSPLHF.

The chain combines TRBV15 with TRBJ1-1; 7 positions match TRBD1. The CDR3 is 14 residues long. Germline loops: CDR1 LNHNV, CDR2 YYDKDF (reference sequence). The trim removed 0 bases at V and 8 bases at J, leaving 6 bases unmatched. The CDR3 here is CATSRDLGTAEAFF. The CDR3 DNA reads TGTGCCACCAGCAGAGATCTTGGGACAGCCGAAGCTTTCTTT.

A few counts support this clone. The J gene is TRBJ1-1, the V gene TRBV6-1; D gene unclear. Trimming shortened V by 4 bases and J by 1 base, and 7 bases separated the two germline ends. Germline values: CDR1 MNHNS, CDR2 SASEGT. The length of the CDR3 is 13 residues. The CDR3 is CASSAARNTEAFF. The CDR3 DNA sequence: TGTGCCAGCAGTGCAGCCCGGAACACTGAAGCTTTCTTT.

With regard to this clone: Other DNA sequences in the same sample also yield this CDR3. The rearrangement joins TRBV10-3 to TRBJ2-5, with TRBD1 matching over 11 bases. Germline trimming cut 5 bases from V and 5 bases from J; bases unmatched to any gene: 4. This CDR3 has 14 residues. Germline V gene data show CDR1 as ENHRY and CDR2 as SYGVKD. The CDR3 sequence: CAISSGQGDETQYF. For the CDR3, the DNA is TGTGCCATCAGTTCGGGACAGGGGGACGAGACCCAGTACTTC.

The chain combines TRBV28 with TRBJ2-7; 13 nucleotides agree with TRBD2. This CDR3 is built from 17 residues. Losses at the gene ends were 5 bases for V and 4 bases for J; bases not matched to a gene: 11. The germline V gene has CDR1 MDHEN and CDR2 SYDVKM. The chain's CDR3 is CASSTKGLAGEKYEQYF. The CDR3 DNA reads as TGTGCCAGCAGTACGAAAGGACTAGCGGGGGAGAAATACGAGCAGTACTTC.

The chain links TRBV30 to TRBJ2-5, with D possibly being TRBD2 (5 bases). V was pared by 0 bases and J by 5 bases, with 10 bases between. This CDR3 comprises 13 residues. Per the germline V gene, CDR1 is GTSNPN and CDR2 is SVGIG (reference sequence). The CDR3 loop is CAWSVRSGETQYF. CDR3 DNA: TGTGCCTGGAGTGTACGTTCGGGGGAGACCCAGTACTTC.

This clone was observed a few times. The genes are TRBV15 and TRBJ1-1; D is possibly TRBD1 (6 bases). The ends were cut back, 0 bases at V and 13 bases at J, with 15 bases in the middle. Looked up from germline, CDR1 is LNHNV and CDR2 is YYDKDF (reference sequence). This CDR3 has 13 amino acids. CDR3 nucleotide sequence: TGTGCCACCAGCAGAGATGTAACCTTAGGGGGTTTCTTT. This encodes CATSRDVTLGGFF.

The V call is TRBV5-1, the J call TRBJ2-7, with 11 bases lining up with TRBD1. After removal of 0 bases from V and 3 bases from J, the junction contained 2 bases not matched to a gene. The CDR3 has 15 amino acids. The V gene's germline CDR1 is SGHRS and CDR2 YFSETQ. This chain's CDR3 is CASSLAGQGVYEQYF. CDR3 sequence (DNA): TGCGCCAGCAGCTTGGCGGGACAGGGGGTCTACGAGCAGTACTTC.

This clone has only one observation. CDR3 in amino acids: CASSEADGRSYNEQFF. CDR3 in DNA: TGTGCCAGCAGTGAAGCGGACGGACGCTCCTACAATGAGCAGTTCTTC. The genes are TRBV6-1 and TRBJ2-1; D remains ambiguous. The CDR3 sequence is 16 residues long. The germline V gene has CDR1 MNHNS and CDR2 SASEGT. V was pared by 0 bases and J by 0 bases, with 9 bases between.

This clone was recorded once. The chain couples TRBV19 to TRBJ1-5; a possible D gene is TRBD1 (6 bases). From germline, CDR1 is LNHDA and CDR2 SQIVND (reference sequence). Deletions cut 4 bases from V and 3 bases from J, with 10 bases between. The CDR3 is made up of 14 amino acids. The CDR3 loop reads CASSTGQPNQPQHF. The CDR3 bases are TGTGCCAGTAGTACAGGACAGCCCAATCAGCCCCAGCATTTT.

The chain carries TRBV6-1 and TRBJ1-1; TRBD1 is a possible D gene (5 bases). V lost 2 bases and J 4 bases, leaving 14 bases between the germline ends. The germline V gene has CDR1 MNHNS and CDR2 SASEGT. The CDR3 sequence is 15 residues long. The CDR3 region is CASSEPKTGPTEAFF. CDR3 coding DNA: TGTGCCAGCAGTGAACCGAAGACGGGACCCACTGAAGCTTTCTTT.

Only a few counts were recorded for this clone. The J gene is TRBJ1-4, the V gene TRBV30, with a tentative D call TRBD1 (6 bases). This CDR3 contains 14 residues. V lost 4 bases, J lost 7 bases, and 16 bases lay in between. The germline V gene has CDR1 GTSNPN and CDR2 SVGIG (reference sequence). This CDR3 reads CAWKLGGGGEKLFF. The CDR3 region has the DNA TGTGCCTGGAAATTGGGAGGGGGAGGTGAAAAACTGTTTTTT.

Here the CDR3 reads CASSAPSYNSPLHF. DNA of the CDR3: TGTGCCAGCAGCGCCCCCTCCTATAATTCACCCCTCCACTTT. The V gene is TRBV25-1, the J gene TRBJ1-6; D is unresolved. This CDR3 is 14 amino acids long. Germline V gene lookup returns CDR1 MGHDK and CDR2 SYGVNS. V was shortened by 6 bases and J by 0 bases, with 6 bases between the two germline ends. The full variable domain, rest sourced from reference TRBV25-1 and TRBJ1-6, is EADIYQTPRYLVIGTGKKITLECSQTMGHDKMYWYQQDPGMELHLIHYSYGVNSTEKGDLSSESTVSRIRTEHFPLTLESARPSHTSQYLCASSAPSYNSPLHFGNGTRLTVT.

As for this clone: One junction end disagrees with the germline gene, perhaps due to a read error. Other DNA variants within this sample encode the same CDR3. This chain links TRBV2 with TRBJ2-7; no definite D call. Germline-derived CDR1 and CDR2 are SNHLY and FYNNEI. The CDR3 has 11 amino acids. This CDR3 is CASSEEYEQYF. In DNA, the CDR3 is TGTGCCAGCAGCGAAGAATACGAGCAGTACTTC.

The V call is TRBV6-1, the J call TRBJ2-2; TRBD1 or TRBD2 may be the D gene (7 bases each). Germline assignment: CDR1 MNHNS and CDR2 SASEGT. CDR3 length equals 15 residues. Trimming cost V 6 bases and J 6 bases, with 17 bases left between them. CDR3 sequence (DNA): TGTGCCAGCAGCCGAAACAGGGGAGGGTCCGGGGAGCTGTTTTTT. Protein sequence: CASSRNRGGSGELFF.

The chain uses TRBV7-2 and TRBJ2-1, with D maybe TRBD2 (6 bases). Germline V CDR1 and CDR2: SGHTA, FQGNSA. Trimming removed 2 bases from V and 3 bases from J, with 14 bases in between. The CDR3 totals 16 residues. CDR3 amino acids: CASSLIGGKVYNEQFF. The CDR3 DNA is TGTGCCAGCAGCTTAATAGGCGGGAAGGTCTACAATGAGCAGTTCTTC.